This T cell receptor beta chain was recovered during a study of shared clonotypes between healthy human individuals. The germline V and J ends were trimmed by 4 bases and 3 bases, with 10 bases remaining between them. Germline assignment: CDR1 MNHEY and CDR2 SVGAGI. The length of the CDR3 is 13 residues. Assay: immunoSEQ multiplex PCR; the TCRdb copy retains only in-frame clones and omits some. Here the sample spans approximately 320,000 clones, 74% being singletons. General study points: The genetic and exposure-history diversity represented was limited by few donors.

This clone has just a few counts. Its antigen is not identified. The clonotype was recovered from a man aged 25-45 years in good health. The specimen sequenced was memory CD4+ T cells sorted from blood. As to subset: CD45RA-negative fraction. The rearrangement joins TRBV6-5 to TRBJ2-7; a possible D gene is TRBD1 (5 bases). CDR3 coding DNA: TGTGCCAGCAGTTCCCATGACAGCTACGAGCAGTACTTC. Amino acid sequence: CASSSHDSYEQYF.